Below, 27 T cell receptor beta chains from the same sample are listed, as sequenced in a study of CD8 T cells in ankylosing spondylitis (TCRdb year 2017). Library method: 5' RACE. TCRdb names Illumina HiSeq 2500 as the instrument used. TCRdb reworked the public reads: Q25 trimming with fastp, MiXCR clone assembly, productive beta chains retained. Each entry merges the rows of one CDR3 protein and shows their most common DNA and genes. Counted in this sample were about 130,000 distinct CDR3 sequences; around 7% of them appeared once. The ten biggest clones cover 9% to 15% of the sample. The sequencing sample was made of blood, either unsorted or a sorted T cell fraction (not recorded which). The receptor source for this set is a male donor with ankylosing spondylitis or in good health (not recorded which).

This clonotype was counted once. In nucleotides, the CDR3 is TGCGCCAGCAGCTTGGAACCTAAAGGGGGTACTGAAGCTTTCTTT. It codes for CASSLEPKGGTEAFF. This chain connects TRBV5-1 to TRBJ1-1, with TRBD1 as a possible D gene (6 bases). The CDR3 runs to 15 residues. CDR1 is SGHRS, CDR2 YFSETQ, per germline. The V and J ends lost 0 bases and 5 bases respectively, with 14 bases between them. Based on the CDR3 plus reference TRBV5-1 and TRBJ1-1, the full variable domain is KAGVTQTPRYLIKTRGQQVTLSCSPISGHRSVSWYQQTPGQGLQFLFEYFSETQRNKGNFPGRFSGRQFSNSRSEMNVSTLELGDSALYLCASSLEPKGGTEAFFGQGTRLTVV.

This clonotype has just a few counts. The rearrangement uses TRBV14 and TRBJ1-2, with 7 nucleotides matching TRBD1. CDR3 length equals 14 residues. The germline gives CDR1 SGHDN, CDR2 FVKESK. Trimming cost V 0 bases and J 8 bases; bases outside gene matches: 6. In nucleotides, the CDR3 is TGTGCCAGCAGCCAAGAAGACAGGGTTGGAGGCTACACCTTC. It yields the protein CASSQEDRVGGYTF.

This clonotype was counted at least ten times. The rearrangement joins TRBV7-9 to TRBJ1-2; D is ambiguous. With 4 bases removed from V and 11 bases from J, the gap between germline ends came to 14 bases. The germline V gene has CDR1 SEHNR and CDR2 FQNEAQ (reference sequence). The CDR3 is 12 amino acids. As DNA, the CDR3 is TGTGCCAGCAGCTCCCAGATGGGTCGATACACCTTC. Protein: CASSSQMGRYTF.

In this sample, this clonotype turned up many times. CDR3 bases: TGTGCCAGCAGTTGGGCTGGGCCCTACGAGCAGTACTTC. Its translation is CASSWAGPYEQYF. The gene calls are TRBV12-3 or TRBV12-4 and TRBJ2-7; D remains unclear. The ends were cut back, 4 bases at V and 2 bases at J, with 9 bases in the middle. The CDR3 loop spans 13 amino acids.

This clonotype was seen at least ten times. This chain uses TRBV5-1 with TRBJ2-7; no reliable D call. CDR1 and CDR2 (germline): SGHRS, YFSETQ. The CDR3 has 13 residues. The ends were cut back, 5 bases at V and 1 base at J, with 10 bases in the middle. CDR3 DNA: TGCGCCAGCAGAGCCGGGCCGTCCTACGAGCAGTACTTC. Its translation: CASRAGPSYEQYF.

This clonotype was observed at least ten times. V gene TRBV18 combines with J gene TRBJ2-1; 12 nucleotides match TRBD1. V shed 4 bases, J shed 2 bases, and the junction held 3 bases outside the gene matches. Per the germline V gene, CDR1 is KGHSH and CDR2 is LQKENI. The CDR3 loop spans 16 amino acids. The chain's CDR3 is CASSLGTGGTYNEQFF. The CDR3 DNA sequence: TGTGCCAGCTCACTCGGGACAGGGGGCACCTACAATGAGCAGTTCTTC.

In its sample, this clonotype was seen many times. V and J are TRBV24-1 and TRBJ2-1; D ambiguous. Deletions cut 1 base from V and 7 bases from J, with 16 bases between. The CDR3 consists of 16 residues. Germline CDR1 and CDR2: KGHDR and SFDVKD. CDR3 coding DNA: TGTGCCACCAGTGATTTTTCCAGGTCGGCGATGAATGAGCAGTTCTTC. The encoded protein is CATSDFSRSAMNEQFF.

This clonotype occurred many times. The CDR3 DNA reads as TGTGCCAGCAGCTCCGACACGGACACCGGGGAGCTGTTTTTT. This gives the protein CASSSDTDTGELFF. This chain connects TRBV7-9 to TRBJ2-2; D is unresolved. V shed 4 bases and J shed 3 bases, with 9 bases lying between them. The germline V gene has CDR1 SEHNR and CDR2 FQNEAQ (reference sequence). The CDR3 is 14 amino acids. Full variable domain (rest looked up from reference TRBV7-9 and TRBJ2-2): DTGVSQNPRHKITKRGQNVTFRCDPISEHNRLYWYRQTLGQGPEFLTYFQNEAQLEKSRLLSDRFSAERPKGSFSTLEIQRTEQGDSAMYLCASSSDTDTGELFFGEGSRLTVL.

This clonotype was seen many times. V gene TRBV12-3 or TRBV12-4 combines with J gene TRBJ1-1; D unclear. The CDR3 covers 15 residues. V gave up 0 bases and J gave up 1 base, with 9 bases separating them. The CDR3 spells CASSLAPGGNTEAFF. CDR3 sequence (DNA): TGTGCCAGCAGTTTAGCCCCGGGAGGGAACACTGAAGCTTTCTTT.

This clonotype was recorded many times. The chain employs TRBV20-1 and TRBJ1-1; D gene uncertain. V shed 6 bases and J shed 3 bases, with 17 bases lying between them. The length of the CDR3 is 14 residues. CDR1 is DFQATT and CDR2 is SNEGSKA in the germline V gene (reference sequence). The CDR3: CSARRVSSDTEAFF. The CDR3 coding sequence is TGCAGTGCCCGTAGGGTCTCCTCGGACACTGAAGCTTTCTTT.

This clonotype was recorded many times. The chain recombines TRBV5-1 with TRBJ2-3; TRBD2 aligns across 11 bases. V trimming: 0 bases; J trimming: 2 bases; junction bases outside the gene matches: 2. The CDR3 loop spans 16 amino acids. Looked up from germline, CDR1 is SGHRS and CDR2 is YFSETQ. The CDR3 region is CASSLAGLADTDTQYF. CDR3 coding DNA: TGCGCCAGCAGCTTGGCGGGACTAGCGGACACAGATACGCAGTATTTT.

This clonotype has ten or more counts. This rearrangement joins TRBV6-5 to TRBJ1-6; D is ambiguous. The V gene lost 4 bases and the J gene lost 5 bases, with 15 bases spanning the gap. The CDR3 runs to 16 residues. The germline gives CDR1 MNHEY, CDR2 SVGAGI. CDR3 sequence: CASSSPGRADNSPLHF. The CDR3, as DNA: TGTGCCAGCAGTTCGCCTGGGAGGGCGGATAATTCACCCCTCCACTTT.

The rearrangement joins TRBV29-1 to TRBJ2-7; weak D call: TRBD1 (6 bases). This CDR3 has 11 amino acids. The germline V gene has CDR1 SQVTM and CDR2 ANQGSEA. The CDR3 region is CSVRDNYEQYF. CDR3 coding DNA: TGCAGTGTCCGGGACAATTACGAGCAGTACTTC.

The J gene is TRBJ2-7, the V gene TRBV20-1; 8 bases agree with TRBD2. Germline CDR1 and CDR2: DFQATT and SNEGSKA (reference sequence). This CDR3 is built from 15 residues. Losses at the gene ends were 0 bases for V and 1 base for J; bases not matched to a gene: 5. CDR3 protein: CSARDWGGRSYEQYF. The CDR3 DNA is TGCAGTGCTAGAGATTGGGGCGGGAGGTCCTACGAGCAGTACTTC.

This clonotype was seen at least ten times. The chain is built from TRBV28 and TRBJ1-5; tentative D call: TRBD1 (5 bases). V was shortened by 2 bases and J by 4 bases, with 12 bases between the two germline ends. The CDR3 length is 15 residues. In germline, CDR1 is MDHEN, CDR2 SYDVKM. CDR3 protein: CASSLLGAANQPQHF. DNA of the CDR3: TGTGCCAGCAGTTTACTCGGGGCCGCTAATCAGCCCCAGCATTTT.

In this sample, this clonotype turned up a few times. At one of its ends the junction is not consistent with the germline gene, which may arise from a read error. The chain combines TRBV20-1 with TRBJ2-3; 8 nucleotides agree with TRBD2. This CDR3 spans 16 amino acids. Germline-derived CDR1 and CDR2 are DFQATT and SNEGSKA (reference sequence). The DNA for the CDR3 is TGCTGTGCTGTCGGTCGTCGCGGGGGGCCCGGCGATACGCAGTATTTT. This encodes CCAVGRRGGPGDTQYF.

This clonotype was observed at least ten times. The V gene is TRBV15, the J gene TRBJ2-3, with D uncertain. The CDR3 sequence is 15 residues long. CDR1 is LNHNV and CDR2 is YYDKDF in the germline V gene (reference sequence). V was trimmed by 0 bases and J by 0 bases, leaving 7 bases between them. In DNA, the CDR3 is TGTGCCACCAGCAGAGATCGGAGTAGCACAGATACGCAGTATTTT. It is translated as CATSRDRSSTDTQYF. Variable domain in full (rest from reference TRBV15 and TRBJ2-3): DAMVIQNPRYQVTQFGKPVTLSCSQTLNHNVMYWYQQKSSQAPKLLFHYYDKDFNNEADTPDNFQSRRPNTSFCFLDIRSPGLGDTAMYLCATSRDRSSTDTQYFGPGTRLTVL.

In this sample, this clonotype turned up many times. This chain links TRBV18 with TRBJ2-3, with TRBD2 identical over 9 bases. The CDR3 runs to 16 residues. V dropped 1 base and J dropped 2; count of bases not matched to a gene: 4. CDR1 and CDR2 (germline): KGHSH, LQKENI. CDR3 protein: CASSPLAGANTDTQYF. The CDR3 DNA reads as TGTGCCAGCTCACCACTAGCGGGGGCTAACACAGATACGCAGTATTTT.

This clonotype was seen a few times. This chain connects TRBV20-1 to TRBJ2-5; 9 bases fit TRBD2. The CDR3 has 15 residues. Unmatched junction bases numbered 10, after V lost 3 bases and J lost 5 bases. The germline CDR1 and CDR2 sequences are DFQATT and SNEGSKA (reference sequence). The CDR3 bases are TGCAGTGCTAGCCGGCTAGCGGGATCTTCGGAGACCCAGTACTTC. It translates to CSASRLAGSSETQYF.

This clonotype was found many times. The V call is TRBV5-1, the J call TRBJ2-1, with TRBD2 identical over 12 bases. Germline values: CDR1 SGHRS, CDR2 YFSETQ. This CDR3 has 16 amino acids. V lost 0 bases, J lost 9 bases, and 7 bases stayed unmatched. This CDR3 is CASSLVGLAGMGEQFF. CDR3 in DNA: TGCGCCAGCAGCTTGGTGGGACTAGCGGGTATGGGTGAGCAGTTCTTC.

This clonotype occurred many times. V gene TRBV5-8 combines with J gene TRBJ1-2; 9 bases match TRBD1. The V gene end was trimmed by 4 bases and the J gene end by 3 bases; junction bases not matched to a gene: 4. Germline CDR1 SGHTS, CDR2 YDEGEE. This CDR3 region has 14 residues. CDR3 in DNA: TGTGCCAGCAGCACCCGGGACAGGGACTATGGCTACACCTTC. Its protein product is CASSTRDRDYGYTF.

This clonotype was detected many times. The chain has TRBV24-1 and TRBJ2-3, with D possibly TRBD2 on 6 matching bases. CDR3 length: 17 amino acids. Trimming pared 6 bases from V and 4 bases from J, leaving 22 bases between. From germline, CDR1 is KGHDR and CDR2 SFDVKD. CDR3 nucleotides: TGTGCCACCAGTCATGCCATCGGAGGCGGGGCGGCAGATACGCAGTATTTT. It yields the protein CATSHAIGGGAADTQYF.

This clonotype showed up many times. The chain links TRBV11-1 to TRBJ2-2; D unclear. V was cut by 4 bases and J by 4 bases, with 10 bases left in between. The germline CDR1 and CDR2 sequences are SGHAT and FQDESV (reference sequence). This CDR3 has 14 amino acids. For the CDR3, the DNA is TGTGCCAGCAGCTGGTCTGGGGTCACCGGGGAGCTGTTTTTT. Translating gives CASSWSGVTGELFF.

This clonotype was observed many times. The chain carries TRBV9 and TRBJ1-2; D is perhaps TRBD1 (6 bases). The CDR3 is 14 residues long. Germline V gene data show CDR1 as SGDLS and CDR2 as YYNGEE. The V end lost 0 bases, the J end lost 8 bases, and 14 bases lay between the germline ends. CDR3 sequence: CASSVDLGQGGYTF. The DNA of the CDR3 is TGTGCCAGCAGCGTAGACCTGGGGCAGGGGGGCTACACCTTC.

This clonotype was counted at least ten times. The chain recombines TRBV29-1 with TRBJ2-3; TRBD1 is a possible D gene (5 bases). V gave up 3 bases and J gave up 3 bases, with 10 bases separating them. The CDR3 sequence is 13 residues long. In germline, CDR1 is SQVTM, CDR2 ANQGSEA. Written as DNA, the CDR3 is TGCAGCGTTGACGCAGGGTTTACAGATACGCAGTATTTT. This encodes CSVDAGFTDTQYF.

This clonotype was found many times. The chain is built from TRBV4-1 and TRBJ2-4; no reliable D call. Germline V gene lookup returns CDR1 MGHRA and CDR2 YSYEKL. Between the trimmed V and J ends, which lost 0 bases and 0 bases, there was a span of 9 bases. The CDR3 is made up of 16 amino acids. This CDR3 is CASSQDKRIAKNIQYF. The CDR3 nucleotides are TGCGCCAGCAGCCAAGATAAAAGGATAGCCAAAAACATTCAGTACTTC.

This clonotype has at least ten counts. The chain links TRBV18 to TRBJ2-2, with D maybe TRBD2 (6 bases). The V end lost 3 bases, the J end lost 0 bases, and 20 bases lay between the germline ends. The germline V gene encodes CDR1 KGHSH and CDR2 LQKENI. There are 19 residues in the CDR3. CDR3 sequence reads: CASSPVAGPSQSNTGELFF. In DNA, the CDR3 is TGTGCCAGCTCACCGGTTGCGGGACCCAGCCAATCGAACACCGGGGAGCTGTTTTTT.